The rows below give T cell receptor beta chains drawn from one sample of a study of cytomegalovirus exposure and HLA in healthy donors. Measured with immunoSEQ multiplex PCR; TCRdb has only the in-frame clones, and not every one. The table has about 150,000 clones, approximately 80% seen once. Sequencing was carried out using PBMCs. These receptors all come from a man in his forties in good health and CMV-seronegative. CDR3s include the opening cysteine and the closing phenylalanine or tryptophan. The D gene is left open where the match is weak. Size is omitted from some rows. Given values are once, few, many or a class for expanded clones.

CASSSRMPGNQPQHF	TGTGCCAGCAGTTCCAGGATGCCGGGCAATCAGCCCCAGCATTTT	few	-	TRBV6-5	TRBJ1-5
CASSVGLRGGGVDTQYF	TGTGCCAGCAGCGTAGGACTAAGAGGGGGGGGCGTAGATACGCAGTATTTT	-	-	TRBV9	TRBJ2-3
CAWAGTGFEAFF	TGTGCCTGGGCAGGGACAGGATTTGAAGCTTTCTTT	few	TRBD1	TRBV30	TRBJ1-1
CASSYGGLAGLREQYF	TGTGCCAGCAGTTACGGGGGACTAGCGGGCCTCCGCGAGCAGTACTTC	few	TRBD2	TRBV6-5	TRBJ2-7
CASSTSTVNTEAFF	TGTGCCAGTAGTACGTCGACAGTGAACACTGAAGCTTTCTTT	-	-	TRBV19	TRBJ1-1
CSVLGGLAVRDTQYF	TGCAGCGTACTCGGTGGACTAGCGGTACGAGATACGCAGTATTTT	-	TRBD2	TRBV29-1	TRBJ2-3
CASMEGVYYEQYF	TGTGCCAGTATGGAGGGCGTATATTACGAGCAGTACTTC	-	-	TRBV2	TRBJ2-7
CASSGLAGAYNEQFF	TGTGCCAGCAGCGGACTAGCGGGAGCTTACAATGAGCAGTTCTTC	-	TRBD2	TRBV6-4	TRBJ2-1
CASSSPGAGEETQYF	TGTGCCAGCAGCTCCCCGGGAGCGGGGGAAGAGACCCAGTACTTC	-	TRBD2	TRBV7-2	TRBJ2-5
CASSLADEAFF	TGTGCCAGCAGCCTAGCCGATGAAGCTTTCTTT	once	-	TRBV5-5	TRBJ1-1
CASSPTTGVGQPQHF	TGTGCCAGCAGTCCCACTACAGGGGTAGGCCAGCCCCAGCATTTT	-	TRBD1	TRBV6-5	TRBJ1-5
CASSITGLHTEAFF	TGTGCCAGTAGTATAACGGGTCTGCACACTGAAGCTTTCTTT	few	-	TRBV19	TRBJ1-1
CASSSLAGAGEQYF	TGTGCCAGCAGTTCCCTAGCGGGAGCGGGAGAGCAGTACTTC	-	TRBD2	TRBV27	TRBJ2-7
CSVDLTGGPYEQYF	TGCAGCGTGGACCTGACAGGGGGCCCCTACGAGCAGTACTTC	-	TRBD1	TRBV29-1	TRBJ2-7
CASSFDGTNYGYTF	TGCGCCAGCAGCTTCGACGGGACAAACTATGGCTACACCTTC	-	-	TRBV5-1	TRBJ1-2
CASSQGGAGARETQYF	TGTGCCAGCAGCCAAGGGGGAGCGGGAGCGCGAGAGACCCAGTACTTC	-	TRBD2	TRBV4-2	TRBJ2-5
CAWTSGFGTAYNSPLHF	TGTGCCTGGACGTCGGGGTTTGGGACAGCCTATAATTCACCCCTCCACTTT	-	TRBD1	TRBV30	TRBJ1-6
CASSQNPGDTQYF	TGTGCCAGCAGCCAGAATCCGGGAGATACGCAGTATTTT	-	-	TRBV11-2	TRBJ2-3
CASSVRQGRETQYF	TGTGCCAGCAGCGTAAGACAGGGTAGAGAGACCCAGTACTTC	-	TRBD1	TRBV7-9	TRBJ2-5
CASSEAGTSGLYEQYF	TGCGCCAGCAGTGAAGCTGGGACTAGCGGTCTCTACGAGCAGTACTTC	-	TRBD2	TRBV10-2	TRBJ2-7
CASSTRQSMNTEAFF	TGTGCCAGCAGTACCCGACAAAGCATGAACACTGAAGCTTTCTTT	once	-	TRBV6-5	TRBJ1-1
CASSSGQGGYEQYF	TGTGCCAGCAGCTCTGGACAGGGGGGCTACGAGCAGTACTTC	-	TRBD1	TRBV9	TRBJ2-7
CASSLVGDEQFF	TGTGCCAGCAGTTTAGTAGGGGATGAGCAGTTCTTC	-	-	TRBV27	TRBJ2-1
CASSQDPHGGTNEKLFF	TGCGCCAGCAGCCAAGATCCCCACGGTGGTACTAATGAAAAACTGTTTTTT	-	-	TRBV4-1	TRBJ1-4
CASSFRLDSSTDTQYF	TGTGCCAGCAGCTTCCGACTAGACTCTAGCACAGATACGCAGTATTTT	-	-	TRBV11-2	TRBJ2-3
CASSLEAGLAEAEQYF	TGTGCCAGCAGCTTAGAAGCGGGACTAGCGGAGGCCGAGCAGTACTTC	-	TRBD2	TRBV11-2	TRBJ2-7
CASRGWAGDSYEQYF	TGTGCCAGCAGAGGGTGGGCAGGGGATTCCTACGAGCAGTACTTC	-	-	TRBV6-1	TRBJ2-7